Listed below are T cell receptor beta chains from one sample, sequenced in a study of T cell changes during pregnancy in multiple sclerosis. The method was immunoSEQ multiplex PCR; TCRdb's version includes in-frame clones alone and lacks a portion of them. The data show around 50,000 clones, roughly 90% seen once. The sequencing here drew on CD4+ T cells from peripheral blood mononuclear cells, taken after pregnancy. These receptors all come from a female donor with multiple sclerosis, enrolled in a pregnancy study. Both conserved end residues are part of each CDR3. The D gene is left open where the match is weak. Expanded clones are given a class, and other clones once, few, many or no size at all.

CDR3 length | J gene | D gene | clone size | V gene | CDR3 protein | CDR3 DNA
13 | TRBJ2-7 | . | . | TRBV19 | CASSAALDYEQYF | TGTGCCAGTAGCGCGGCCCTGGATTACGAGCAGTACTTC
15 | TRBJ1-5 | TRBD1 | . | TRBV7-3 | CASSLGTGINQPQHF | TGTGCCAGCAGCTTAGGGACAGGGATCAATCAGCCCCAGCATTTT
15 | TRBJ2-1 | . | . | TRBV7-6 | CASSLDGGASNEQFF | TGTGCCAGCAGCTTAGACGGGGGTGCCAGCAATGAGCAGTTCTTC
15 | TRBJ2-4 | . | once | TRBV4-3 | CASSQAGSASDIQYF | TGCGCCAGCAGCCAAGCAGGATCGGCGTCTGACATTCAGTACTTC
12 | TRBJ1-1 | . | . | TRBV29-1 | CSVRAANTEAFF | TGCAGCGTCAGGGCCGCTAACACTGAAGCTTTCTTT
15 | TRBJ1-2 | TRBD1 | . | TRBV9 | CASTLMGQGAGGYTF | TGTGCCAGCACCCTAATGGGACAGGGGGCTGGTGGCTACACCTTC
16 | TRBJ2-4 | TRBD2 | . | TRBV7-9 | CASSLSGVIAKNIQYF | TGTGCCAGCAGCCTTAGCGGGGTGATAGCCAAAAACATTCAGTACTTC
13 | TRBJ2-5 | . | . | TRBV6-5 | CASNHGDQETQYF | TGTGCCAGCAACCACGGGGACCAAGAGACCCAGTACTTC
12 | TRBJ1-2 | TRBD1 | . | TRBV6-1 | CASIPQGARYTF | TGTGCCAGCATCCCACAGGGGGCTCGGTACACCTTC
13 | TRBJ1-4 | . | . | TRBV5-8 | CASSPWGHEKLFF | TGTGCCAGCAGCCCGTGGGGGCATGAAAAACTGTTTTTT
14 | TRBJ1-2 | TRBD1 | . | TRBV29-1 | CSVITGGDTYGYTF | TGCAGCGTCATAACAGGGGGTGATACCTATGGCTACACCTTC
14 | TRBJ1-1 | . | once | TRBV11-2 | CASSLGTANTEAFF | TGTGCCAGCAGCTTAGGGACAGCGAACACTGAAGCTTTCTTT
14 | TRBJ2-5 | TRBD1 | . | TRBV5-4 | CASSSFTGEETQYF | TGTGCCAGCAGCTCCTTTACAGGGGAAGAGACCCAGTACTTC
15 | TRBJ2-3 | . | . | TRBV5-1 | CASSQDGGSTDTQYF | TGCGCCAGCAGCCAGGATGGTGGGAGCACAGATACGCAGTATTTT
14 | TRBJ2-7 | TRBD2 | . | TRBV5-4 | CASSLEGRAYEQYF | TGTGCCAGCAGCTTGGAAGGGAGGGCCTACGAGCAGTACTTC
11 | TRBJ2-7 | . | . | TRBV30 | CAWSGGGEQYF | TGTGCCTGGAGTGGAGGGGGCGAGCAGTACTTC
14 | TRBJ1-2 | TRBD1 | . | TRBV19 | CASSSRDRGHGYTF | TGTGCCAGTAGCTCCCGGGACAGGGGTCATGGCTACACCTTC